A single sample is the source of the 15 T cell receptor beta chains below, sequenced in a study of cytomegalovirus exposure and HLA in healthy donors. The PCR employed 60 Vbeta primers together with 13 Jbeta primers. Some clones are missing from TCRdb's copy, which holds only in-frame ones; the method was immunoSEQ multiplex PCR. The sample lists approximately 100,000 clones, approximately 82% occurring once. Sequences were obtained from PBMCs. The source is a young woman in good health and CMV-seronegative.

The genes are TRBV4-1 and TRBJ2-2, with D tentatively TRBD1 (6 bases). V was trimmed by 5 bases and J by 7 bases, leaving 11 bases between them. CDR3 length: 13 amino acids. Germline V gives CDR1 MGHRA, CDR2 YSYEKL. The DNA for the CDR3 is TGCGCCAGCAGCTGGGGGCGAGGCGGGGAGCTGTTTTTT. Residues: CASSWGRGGELFF.

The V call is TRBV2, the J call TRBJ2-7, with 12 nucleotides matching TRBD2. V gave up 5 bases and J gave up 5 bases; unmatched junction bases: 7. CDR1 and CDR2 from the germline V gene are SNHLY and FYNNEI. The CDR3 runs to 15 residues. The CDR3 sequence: CASSILGLAGHEQYF. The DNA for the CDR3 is TGTGCCAGCAGTATCCTGGGACTAGCGGGCCACGAGCAGTACTTC. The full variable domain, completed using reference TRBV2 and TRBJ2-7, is EPEVTQTPSHQVTQMGQEVILRCVPISNHLYFYWYRQILGQKVEFLVSFYNNEISEKSEIFDDQFSVERPDGSNFTLKIRSTKLEDSAMYFCASSILGLAGHEQYFGPGTRLTVT.

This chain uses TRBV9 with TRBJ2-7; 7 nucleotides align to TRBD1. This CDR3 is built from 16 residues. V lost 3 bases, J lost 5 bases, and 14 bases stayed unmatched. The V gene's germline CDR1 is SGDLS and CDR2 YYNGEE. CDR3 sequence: CASSATTGSAFDEQYF. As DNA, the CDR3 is TGTGCCAGCAGCGCCACGACAGGGTCCGCATTCGACGAGCAGTACTTC.

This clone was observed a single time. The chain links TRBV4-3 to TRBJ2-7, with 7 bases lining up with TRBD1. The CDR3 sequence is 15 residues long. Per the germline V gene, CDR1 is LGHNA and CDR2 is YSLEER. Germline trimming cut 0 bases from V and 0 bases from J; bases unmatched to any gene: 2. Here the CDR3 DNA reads TGCGCCAGCAGCCAAGATCCAGGGGGCTCCTACGAGCAGTACTTC. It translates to CASSQDPGGSYEQYF.

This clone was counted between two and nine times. In DNA, the CDR3 is TGTGCCTGGAGTCGGGACTACTCCTACGAGCAGTACTTC. It yields the protein CAWSRDYSYEQYF. The V call is TRBV30, the J call TRBJ2-7; 7 nucleotides align to TRBD2. This CDR3 is built from 13 residues. V lost 2 bases and J lost 0; bases outside the gene matches: 1. CDR1 is GTSNPN, CDR2 SVGIG, per germline (reference sequence).

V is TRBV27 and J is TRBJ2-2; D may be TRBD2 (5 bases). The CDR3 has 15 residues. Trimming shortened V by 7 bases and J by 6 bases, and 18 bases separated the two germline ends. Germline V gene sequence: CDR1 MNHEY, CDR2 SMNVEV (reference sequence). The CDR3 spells CASTLGRLAPGELFF. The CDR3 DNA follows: TGTGCCAGCACGCTAGGAAGGCTAGCACCCGGGGAGCTGTTTTTT.

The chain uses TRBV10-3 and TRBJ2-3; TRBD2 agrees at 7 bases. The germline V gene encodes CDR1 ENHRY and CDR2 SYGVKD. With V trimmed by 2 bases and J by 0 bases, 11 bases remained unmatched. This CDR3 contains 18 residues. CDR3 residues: CAISERLGLAESTDTQYF. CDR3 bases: TGTGCCATCAGTGAGAGGCTGGGGCTAGCGGAAAGCACAGATACGCAGTATTTT.

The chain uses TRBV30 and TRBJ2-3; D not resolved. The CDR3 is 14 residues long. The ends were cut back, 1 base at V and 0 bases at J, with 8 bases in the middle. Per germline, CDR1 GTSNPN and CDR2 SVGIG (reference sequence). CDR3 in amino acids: CAWSGLASTDTQYF. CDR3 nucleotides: TGTGCCTGGAGTGGATTGGCTAGCACAGATACGCAGTATTTT.

Here the CDR3 reads CASSLLAGTYNEQFF. CDR3 bases: TGTGCCAGCAGCTTACTAGCGGGGACCTACAATGAGCAGTTCTTC. The V and J genes are TRBV11-2 and TRBJ2-1, with 9 nucleotides matching TRBD2. The CDR3 covers 15 residues. Trimming cost V 2 bases and J 2 bases; bases outside gene matches: 1. CDR1 SGHAT and CDR2 FQNNGV come from the germline V gene.

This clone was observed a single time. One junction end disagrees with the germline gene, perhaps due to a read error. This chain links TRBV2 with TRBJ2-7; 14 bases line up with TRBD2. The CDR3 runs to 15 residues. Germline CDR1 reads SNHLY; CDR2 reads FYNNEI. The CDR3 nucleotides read TGTGCCAGCAGGGAAGGACTAGCGGGGGGCTACGAGCAGTACTTC. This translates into CASREGLAGGYEQYF.

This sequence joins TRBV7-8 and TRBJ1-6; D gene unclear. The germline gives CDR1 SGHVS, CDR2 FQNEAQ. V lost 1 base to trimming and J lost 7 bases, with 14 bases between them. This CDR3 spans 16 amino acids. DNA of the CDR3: TGTGCCAGCAGCTTAGACTATAGCTTCCCGAATTCACCCCTCCACTTT. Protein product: CASSLDYSFPNSPLHF.

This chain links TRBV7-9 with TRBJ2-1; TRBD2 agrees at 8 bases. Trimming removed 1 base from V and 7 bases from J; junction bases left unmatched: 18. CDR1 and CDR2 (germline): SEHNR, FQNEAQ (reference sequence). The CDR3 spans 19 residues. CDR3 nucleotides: TGTGCCAGCAGCTTAGGGGGCGGGGGGAAGAAGGAGATGGGTAATGAGCAGTTCTTC. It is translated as CASSLGGGGKKEMGNEQFF.

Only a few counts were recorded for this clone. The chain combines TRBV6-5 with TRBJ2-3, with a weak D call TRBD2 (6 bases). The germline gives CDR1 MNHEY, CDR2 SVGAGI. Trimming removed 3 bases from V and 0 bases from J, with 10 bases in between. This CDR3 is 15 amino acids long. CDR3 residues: CASSYRGMSTDTQYF. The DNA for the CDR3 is TGTGCCAGCAGTTATCGGGGGATGAGCACAGATACGCAGTATTTT.

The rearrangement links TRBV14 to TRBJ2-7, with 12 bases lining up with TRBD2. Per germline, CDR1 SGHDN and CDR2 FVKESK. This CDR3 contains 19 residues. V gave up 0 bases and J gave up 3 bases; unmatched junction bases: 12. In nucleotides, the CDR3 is TGTGCCAGCAGCCAAGATCGTCCGTTACTAGCGGGGGGACGCTACGAGCAGTACTTC. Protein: CASSQDRPLLAGGRYEQYF.

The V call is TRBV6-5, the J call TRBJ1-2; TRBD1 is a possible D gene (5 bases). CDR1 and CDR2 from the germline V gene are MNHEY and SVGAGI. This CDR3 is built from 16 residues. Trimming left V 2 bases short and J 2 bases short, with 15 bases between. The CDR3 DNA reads TGTGCCAGCAGTTACACTGTCCCGGCAGGGAACTATGGCTACACCTTC. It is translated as CASSYTVPAGNYGYTF.